Included here is one TCR beta chain sequence, with context. The specificity of this receptor is unknown. Base qualities are not recorded, but no much larger clone differs from it by a single base. The T-cell fraction in tumor and uninvolved lung tissue was provided by TCR sequencing with the immunoSEQ assay. The original methods were these. In the survival analysis, patients were divided into a high T-cell fraction group (upper tertile) and a low T-cell fraction group (lower two tertiles), and the two groups were compared using a log-rank test. Paired tumor versus uninvolved lung differences in T-cell fraction were tested with a signed-rank test. TCRdb limited this immuneACCESS table to in-frame rearrangements with V and J called. A share of clones is missing; checked studies link under half to unresolved V genes, and the rest is unexplained. V, J and clone size reflect that table, while D and trimming were determined from the DNA. Here the sample has about 14,000 clones; around 75% occur a single time. Of the sample, about 4% falls within the top ten clones.

The sample originates from a study of tumor-infiltrating lymphocytes in localized non-small cell lung cancer (dated by TCRdb to the early 2020s). Regarding the research as a whole: Patients whose samples were collected after neoadjuvant chemotherapy, as well as both smokers and never-smokers and several histologies, were included in the cohort. The paired tumor versus uninvolved lung comparison of immunoSEQ T-cell fraction included 55 patients. The same patients underwent several integrated assays, with TCR sequencing performed together with flow cytometry, multiplex immunofluorescence, RNA-seq, exome sequencing and proteomics. In total, the ICON cohort consisted of approximately 140 surgical patients with localized non-small cell lung cancer who had their tumors resected. From each patient came resected tumor tissue plus uninvolved lung tissue from that same patient, and the uninvolved lung tissue was described as non-adjacent to the tumor. What the research found in general, with its limitations: In line with immunofluorescence CD3 counts, TCRbeta sequencing supported higher T cell infiltration in tumors compared with uninvolved lung tissue. Different pieces of the same tissue were used for different assays, so technical variation could not be separated from intratumor heterogeneity. Recurrence-free survival showed no association with tumor T-cell fraction from TCR sequencing (p = 0.61). No difference in TCR-derived T-cell fraction was observed between the flow cytometry-defined immunotypes IM1 (good prognosis) and IM2 (poor prognosis). Assay coverage varied across patients depending on available tissue quantity, so only a subset of the cohort had TCR sequencing.

ICON enrollment began in early 2016, and the last patient was enrolled in the second half of 2018. A subcohort of approximately 80 patients provided fresh tumor and matched uninvolved tissue for in-depth immune analyses, with TCR sequencing among those analyses. TCR sequencing was performed on DNA isolated from bulk tissue, without cell sorting. For this chain, trimming is 6 bases at the V end and 7 bases at the J end, and the number of junction bases without a gene match is 7. From the cysteine through the phenylalanine, the CDR3 covers 14 amino acids. Only the CDR3 part of the read is kept: 42 bases, read in frame from the first base. The CDR1 and CDR2 encoded by the germline V gene are KGHSH and LQKENI.

The sequence came from a human donor with non-small cell lung cancer. Material: lung tumor tissue. The chain links TRBV18 with TRBJ1-5, with TRBD1 matching 9 junction bases. The CDR3 protein sequence reads: CASSRSGQGQPQHF. DNA sequence: TGTGCCAGCTCCCGGTCGGGACAGGGACAGCCCCAGCATTTT.